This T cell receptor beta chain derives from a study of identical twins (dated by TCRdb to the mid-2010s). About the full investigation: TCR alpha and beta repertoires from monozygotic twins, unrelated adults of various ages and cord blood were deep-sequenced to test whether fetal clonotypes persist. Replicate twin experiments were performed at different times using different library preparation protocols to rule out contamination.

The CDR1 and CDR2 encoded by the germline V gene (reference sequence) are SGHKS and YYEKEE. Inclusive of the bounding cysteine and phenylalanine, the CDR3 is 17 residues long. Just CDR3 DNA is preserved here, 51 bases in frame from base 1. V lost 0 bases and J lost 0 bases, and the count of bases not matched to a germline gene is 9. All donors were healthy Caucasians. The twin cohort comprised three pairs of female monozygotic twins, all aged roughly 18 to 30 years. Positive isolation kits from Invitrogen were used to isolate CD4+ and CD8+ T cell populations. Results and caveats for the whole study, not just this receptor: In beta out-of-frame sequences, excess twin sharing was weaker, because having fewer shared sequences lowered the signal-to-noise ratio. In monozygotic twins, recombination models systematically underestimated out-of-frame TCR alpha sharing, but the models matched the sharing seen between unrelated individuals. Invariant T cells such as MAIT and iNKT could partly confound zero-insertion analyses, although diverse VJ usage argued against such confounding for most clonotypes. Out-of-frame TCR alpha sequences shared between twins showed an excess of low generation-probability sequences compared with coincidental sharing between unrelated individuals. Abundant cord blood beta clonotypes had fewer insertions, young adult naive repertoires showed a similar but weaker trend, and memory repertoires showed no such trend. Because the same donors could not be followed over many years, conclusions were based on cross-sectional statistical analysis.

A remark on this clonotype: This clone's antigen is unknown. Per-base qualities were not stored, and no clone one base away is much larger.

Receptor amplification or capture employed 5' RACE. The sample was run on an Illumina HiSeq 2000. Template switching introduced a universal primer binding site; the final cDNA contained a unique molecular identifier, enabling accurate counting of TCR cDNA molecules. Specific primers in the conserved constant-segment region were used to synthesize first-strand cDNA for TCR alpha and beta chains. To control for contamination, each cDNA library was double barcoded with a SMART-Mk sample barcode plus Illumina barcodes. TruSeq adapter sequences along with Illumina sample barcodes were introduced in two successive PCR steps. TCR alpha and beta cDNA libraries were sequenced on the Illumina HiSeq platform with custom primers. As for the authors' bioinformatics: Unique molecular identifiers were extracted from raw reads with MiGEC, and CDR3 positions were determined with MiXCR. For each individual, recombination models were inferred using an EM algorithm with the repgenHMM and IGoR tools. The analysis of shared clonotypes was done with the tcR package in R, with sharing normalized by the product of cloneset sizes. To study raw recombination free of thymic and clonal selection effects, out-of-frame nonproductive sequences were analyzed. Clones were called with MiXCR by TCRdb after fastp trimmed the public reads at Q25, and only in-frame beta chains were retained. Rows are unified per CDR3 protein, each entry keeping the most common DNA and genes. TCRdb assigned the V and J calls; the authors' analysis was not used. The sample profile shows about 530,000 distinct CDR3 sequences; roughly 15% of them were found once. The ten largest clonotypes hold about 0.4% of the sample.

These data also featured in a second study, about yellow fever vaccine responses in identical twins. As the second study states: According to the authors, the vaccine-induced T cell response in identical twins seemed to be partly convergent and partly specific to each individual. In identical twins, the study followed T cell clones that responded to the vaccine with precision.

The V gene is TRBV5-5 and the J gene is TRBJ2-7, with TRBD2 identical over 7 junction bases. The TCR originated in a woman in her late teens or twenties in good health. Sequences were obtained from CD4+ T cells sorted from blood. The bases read TGTGCCAGCAGCTTGGTGGCTAGCGGTCCCAGCTCCTACGAGCAGTACTTC. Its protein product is CASSLVASGPSSYEQYF.